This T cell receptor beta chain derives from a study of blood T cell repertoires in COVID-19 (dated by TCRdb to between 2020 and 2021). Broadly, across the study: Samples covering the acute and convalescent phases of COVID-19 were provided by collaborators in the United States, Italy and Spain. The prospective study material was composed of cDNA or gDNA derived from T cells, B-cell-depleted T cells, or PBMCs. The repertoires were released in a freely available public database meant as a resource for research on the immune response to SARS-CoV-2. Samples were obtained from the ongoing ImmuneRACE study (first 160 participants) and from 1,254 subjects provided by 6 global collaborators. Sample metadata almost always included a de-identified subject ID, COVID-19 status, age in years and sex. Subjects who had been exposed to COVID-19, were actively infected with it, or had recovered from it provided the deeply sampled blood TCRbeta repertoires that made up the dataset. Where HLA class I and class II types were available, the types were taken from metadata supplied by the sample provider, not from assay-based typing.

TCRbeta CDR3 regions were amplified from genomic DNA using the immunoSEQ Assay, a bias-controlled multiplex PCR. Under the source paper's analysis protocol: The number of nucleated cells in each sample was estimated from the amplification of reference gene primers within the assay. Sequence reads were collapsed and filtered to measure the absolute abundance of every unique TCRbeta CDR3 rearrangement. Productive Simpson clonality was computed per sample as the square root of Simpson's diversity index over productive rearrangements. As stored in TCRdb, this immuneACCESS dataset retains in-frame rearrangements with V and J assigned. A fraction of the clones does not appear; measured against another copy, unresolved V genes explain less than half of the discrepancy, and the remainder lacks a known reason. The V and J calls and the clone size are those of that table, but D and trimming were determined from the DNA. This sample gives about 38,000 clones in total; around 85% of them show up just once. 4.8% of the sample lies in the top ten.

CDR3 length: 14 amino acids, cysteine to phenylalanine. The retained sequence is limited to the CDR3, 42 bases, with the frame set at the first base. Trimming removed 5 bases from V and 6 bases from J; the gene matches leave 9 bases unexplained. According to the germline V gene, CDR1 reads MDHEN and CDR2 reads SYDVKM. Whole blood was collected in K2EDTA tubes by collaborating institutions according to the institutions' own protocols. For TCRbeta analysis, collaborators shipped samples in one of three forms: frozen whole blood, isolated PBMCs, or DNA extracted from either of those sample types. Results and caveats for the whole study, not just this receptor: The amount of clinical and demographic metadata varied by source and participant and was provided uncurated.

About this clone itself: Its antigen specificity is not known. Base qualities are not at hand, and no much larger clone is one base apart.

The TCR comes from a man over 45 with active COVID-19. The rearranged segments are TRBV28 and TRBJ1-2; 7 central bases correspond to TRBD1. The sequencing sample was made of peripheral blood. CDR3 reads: CASSPGQNLDGYTF. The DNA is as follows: TGTGCCAGCAGTCCGGGACAGAACCTGGATGGCTACACCTTC.